The 5 T cell receptor beta chains below all came from one sample that was sequenced in a study of CD8 T cells in Susac syndrome. 0.5 to 1 ug RNA was reverse transcribed with random hexamers. TCRdb fed the immunoSEQ multiplex PCR reads into MiXCR, producing one record per CDR3 protein. The sample has 150,000 to 180,000 distinct CDR3 sequences; approximately 94% are singletons. Sequenced input: CD8+ T cells from PBMCs. The receptors come from a human donor with multiple sclerosis.

The chain carries TRBV9 and TRBJ2-1; the D is unclear. Trimming left V 3 bases short and J 10 bases short, with 17 bases between. Germline V gives CDR1 SGDLS, CDR2 YYNGEE. CDR3 length: 14 residues. This CDR3 is CASSASDQAREQFF. As DNA, the CDR3 is TGTGCCAGCAGCGCCTCCGACCAGGCGAGGGAGCAGTTCTTC. Full variable domain (missing parts from reference TRBV9 and TRBJ2-1): DSGVTQTPKHLITATGQRVTLRCSPRSGDLSVYWYQQSLDQGLQFLIQYYNGEERAKGNILERFSAQQFPDLHSELNLSSLELGDSALYFCASSASDQAREQFFGPGTRLTVL.

In regard to this clonotype: One end of the junction is discordant with germline, which a read error may explain. The V call is TRBV15, the J call TRBJ2-1, with D perhaps given as TRBD1 or TRBD2 (5 bases each). There are 13 residues in the CDR3. CDR1 LNHNV and CDR2 YYDKDF come from the germline V gene (reference sequence). The CDR3 region has the DNA TGTGCCACCAGCAGAGATCCAGCCGGGGCGGTACTCTTC. It specifies CATSRDPAGAVLF.

CDR3 amino acids: CASSASRDRVLYGYTF. DNA for the CDR3: TGTGCCAGCAGTGCTAGCCGGGACAGGGTCCTTTATGGCTACACCTTC. The rearrangement uses TRBV2 and TRBJ1-2; 9 bases agree with TRBD1. V shed 4 bases, J shed 5 bases, and the junction held 11 bases outside the gene matches. This CDR3 has 16 residues. Germline V gene lookup returns CDR1 SNHLY and CDR2 FYNNEI.

The chain couples TRBV4-1 to TRBJ2-3; D is unresolved. Germline V gene data show CDR1 as MGHRA and CDR2 as YSYEKL. V was pared by 2 bases and J by 2 bases, with 8 bases between. The CDR3 spans 14 residues. Here the CDR3 DNA reads TGCGCCAGCAGCCAACAGATTTACACAGATACGCAGTATTTT. Amino acids: CASSQQIYTDTQYF.

The rearrangement uses TRBV30 and TRBJ1-5; tentative D call: TRBD1 (5 bases). CDR1 GTSNPN and CDR2 SVGIG come from the germline V gene (reference sequence). CDR3 length: 17 residues. V shed 3 bases and J shed 5 bases, with 23 bases lying between them. The CDR3 loop reads CAWRKAGLRELDQPQHF. CDR3 sequence (DNA): TGTGCCTGGAGGAAAGCGGGACTTAGAGAGCTGGATCAGCCCCAGCATTTT.